This is a list of T cell receptor beta chains from one sample in a study of beta chain features in type 1 diabetes. Some clones are missing from TCRdb's copy, which holds only in-frame ones; the method was immunoSEQ multiplex PCR. Among about 160,000 clones listed, approximately 8% were seen once. Sample: central memory CD4+ T cells from blood. The receptor set was obtained from a man between 18 and 35 years old with type 1 diabetes. CDR3s include the opening cysteine and the closing phenylalanine or tryptophan.

v_gene	j_gene	CDR3aa
TRBV15	TRBJ1-4	CATSRDNGAGGAGREKLFF
TRBV6-4	TRBJ1-6	CASSSRTGRESPLHF
TRBV7-2	TRBJ2-1	CASSLGHSGEQFF
TRBV19	TRBJ2-3	CASNGQGSDTQYF
TRBV5-1	TRBJ1-4	CASSLRGAGEKLFF
TRBV7-9	TRBJ1-5	CASSLGGGRENQPQHF
TRBV2	TRBJ1-2	CASSTGPQEGSGYTF
TRBV7-2	TRBJ2-3	CASSPGTSGSRDTQYF
TRBV14	TRBJ1-2	CASSGLTGVNGYTF
TRBV19	TRBJ2-5	CASSDGQGPQETQYF
TRBV6-5	TRBJ1-1	CASSYLETGRTEAFF
TRBV7-8	TRBJ2-3	CASSSRTSAGRMDTQYF
TRBV7-7	TRBJ2-2	CASSKDRGSGELFF
TRBV30	TRBJ1-5	CAWSRGAGQPQHF
TRBV11-2	NA	CASSLAHSSYEQYF
TRBV29-1	TRBJ2-3	CSGRTSGGTDTQYF
TRBV7-9	TRBJ2-1	CASSPGTSGSVDEQFF
TRBV4-3	TRBJ2-1	CASRYGLAGDNEQFF
TRBV11-2	TRBJ1-4	CASRDTGTKLFF
TRBV13	TRBJ2-7	CASSLGWAGPLEQYF
TRBV5-4	TRBJ2-5	CASSLSGGVQETQYF
TRBV7-2	TRBJ2-7	CASSLVGKGEYEQYF
TRBV7-2	TRBJ2-7	CASSLAGTGASEQYF
TRBV6-1	TRBJ2-5	CASRGLAEETQYF
TRBV29-1	TRBJ2-5	CSVDRAGAIGETQYF
TRBV2	TRBJ2-1	CASRLTGVNEQFF
TRBV27	TRBJ2-6	CASSFARTSSGANVLTF
TRBV18	TRBJ2-7	CASSPTSYEEQYF
TRBV30	TRBJ2-7	CAWTLPAGGEQYF
TRBV30	TRBJ1-5	CAWRPRGGSYQPQHF
TRBV7-2	TRBJ1-3	CASSPRTGAGNTIYF
TRBV19	TRBJ2-7	CASRRESGSYEQYF
TRBV29-1	TRBJ2-3	CSVRQGQYPSDTQYF
TRBV4-1	TRBJ2-2	CASSQEAGKVDGELFF
TRBV30	TRBJ2-3	CAWDPGLASPDTQYF
TRBV4-3	TRBJ1-6	CASSQESGLNSPLHF
TRBV27	TRBJ2-2	CASSHGLAPGELFF
TRBV5-1	TRBJ2-3	CASSWGTSGTTDTQYF
TRBV11-2	TRBJ2-3	CASSMGLTDTQYF
TRBV7-9	TRBJ1-6	CASSLMNPGQGQAPLHF
TRBV25-1	TRBJ1-2	CASSGRGGGGYGYTF
TRBV19	TRBJ1-1	CGPAEGQGPQNTEAFF